This T cell receptor (beta chain) was observed in a study of cytomegalovirus exposure and HLA in healthy donors. The CDR3 loop spans 16 amino acids. Losses at the gene ends were 5 bases for V and 7 bases for J; bases not matched to a gene: 7. Germline CDR1 PRHDT, CDR2 FYEKMQ (reference sequence). Primers for the PCR totalled 60 Vbeta and 13 Jbeta. Profiling relied on immunoSEQ multiplex PCR, and the TCRdb table lists in-frame clones only, not all of them. The sample holds tens of thousands of clones, approximately 81% seen once. At the time of sampling, donors were nominally healthy, though unrecorded immune exposures were likely.

The clonotype comes from a girl aged 2-15 years in good health and CMV-seropositive. The specimen was PBMCs. The rearrangement links TRBV13 to TRBJ2-3; 15 nucleotides agree with TRBD2. This CDR3 reads CASSPAGTSGRNTQYF. CDR3 DNA sequence: TGTGCCAGCAGCCCCGCCGGGACTAGCGGGAGGAATACGCAGTATTTT.